The clone carrying this T cell receptor (beta chain) was detected a few times. Its cognate antigen is unknown. Per germline, CDR1 MDHEN and CDR2 SYDVKM. This CDR3 is 14 amino acids long. V dropped 3 bases and J dropped 3; count of bases not matched to a gene: 5. This sample is part of a study of T-cell reconstitution after alpha-beta-depleted transplantation in children. Points from the study as a whole: TCRbeta diversity was high at day 60 in some patients (a result of surviving recipient T cells and thymic progenitors). Once a year had passed after transplant, T-cell counts and diversity came mostly from newly produced T cells. Where alpha-beta T cells came from about two months after transplant was reportedly several hundred expanded graft clones.

Unique molecular identifiers were incorporated when the TCRbeta library was constructed. TCRdb itself ran the PCR reads through MiXCR, one entry per CDR3 protein. The profile covers a few hundred thousand distinct CDR3 sequences, with roughly 44% appearing a single time and around a quarter taken by the ten largest. The chain has TRBV28 and TRBJ2-7, with 7 bases lining up with TRBD2. The receptor was derived from a girl aged 2-9 years with aplastic anemia, due to receive a stem cell transplant. This specimen was PBMCs, taken before TCRalphabeta/CD19-depleted stem cell transplant. The CDR3 DNA is TGTGCCAGCAGTTTTGGACTAGGCGTCTACGAGCAGTACTTC. Its protein is CASSFGLGVYEQYF.